Following are 23 T cell receptor beta chains from one sample sequenced in a study of control samples from healthy donors and cancer patients. Sequencing used immunoSEQ multiplex PCR; TCRdb keeps in-frame clones, though not all of them. Of 75,000 to 90,000 clones in the sample, approximately 90% were seen once. The sample comprised blood. The receptors stem from a man in his fifties in good health.

V usage is TRBV12-3 or TRBV12-4 and J usage is TRBJ2-7; D is uncertain. The CDR3 length is 12 residues. The V end lost 7 bases, the J end lost 7 bases, and 14 bases lay between the germline ends. CDR3 loop: CASTPSPREQYF. The CDR3 coding sequence is TGTGCCAGCACCCCCTCCCCGAGAGAGCAGTACTTC.

This chain links TRBV4-3 with TRBJ2-1; 10 bases are shared with TRBD1. The CDR3 is made up of 20 amino acids. Germline loops: CDR1 LGHNA, CDR2 YSLEER. The trim removed 0 bases at V and 0 bases at J, leaving 11 bases unmatched. The CDR3 protein is CASSQDRQGANTNSYNEQFF. The CDR3 DNA is TGCGCCAGCAGCCAAGACAGACAGGGGGCGAACACCAACTCCTACAATGAGCAGTTCTTC.

This chain connects TRBV6-1 to TRBJ2-2, with D hard to call. The ends were cut back, 1 base at V and 4 bases at J, with 13 bases in the middle. Looked up from germline, CDR1 is MNHNS and CDR2 is SASEGT. The CDR3 spans 16 residues. CDR3 loop: CASSEESSPPTGELFF. The CDR3 DNA reads TGTGCCAGCAGTGAAGAGAGCAGTCCCCCCACCGGGGAGCTGTTTTTT.

The chain's CDR3 is CASSNGGRTDTQYF. CDR3 nucleotides: TGTGCCAGCAGTAACGGGGGTAGGACAGATACGCAGTATTTT. The rearrangement joins TRBV28 to TRBJ2-3; D is possibly TRBD2 (6 bases). The CDR3 has 14 amino acids. Per the germline V gene, CDR1 is MDHEN and CDR2 is SYDVKM. Trimming left V 5 bases short and J 3 bases short, with 12 bases between.

The gene calls are TRBV19 and TRBJ1-1; possible D gene TRBD1, 5 bases. There are 12 residues in the CDR3. CDR1 LNHDA and CDR2 SQIVND come from the germline V gene (reference sequence). CDR3: CATGGRHTEAFF. The CDR3 nucleotides are TGTGCAACTGGGGGAAGGCACACTGAAGCTTTCTTT.

This chain connects TRBV24-1 to TRBJ2-3; TRBD1 might be the D (6 bases). Trimming removed 4 bases from V and 3 bases from J, with 16 bases in between. Germline V gene lookup returns CDR1 KGHDR and CDR2 SFDVKD. CDR3 size: 16 residues. CDR3 region: CATSDPGVGFTDTQYF. CDR3 nucleotide sequence: TGTGCCACCAGTGACCCAGGGGTGGGTTTTACAGATACGCAGTATTTT.

The rearrangement uses TRBV3-1 (or the pseudogene TRBV3-2) and TRBJ1-2; 7 bases line up with TRBD1. The germline V gene encodes CDR1 LGHDT and CDR2 YNNKEL (reference sequence). V shed 4 bases, J shed 5 bases, and the junction held 7 bases outside the gene matches. CDR3 length: 14 residues. CDR3 protein: CASSPRTGKYGYTF. As DNA, the CDR3 is TGTGCCAGCAGCCCCCGGACAGGAAAGTATGGCTACACCTTC.

This chain joins TRBV12-2 and TRBJ2-6; the listed D gene, TRBD2, was not tested against the DNA. TRBV12-2 is given as a pseudogene. CDR3 length: 18 amino acids. The CDR3 loop reads CASRPGRGEGSGANVLTF. The CDR3 DNA is TGTGCAAGTCGCCCAGGGAGGGGCGAAGGTTCTGGGGCCAACGTCCTGACTTTC.

The rearrangement uses TRBV7-9 and TRBJ1-2; possibly TRBD1 for D (5 bases). CDR1 SEHNR and CDR2 FQNEAQ come from the germline V gene (reference sequence). The ends were cut back, 1 base at V and 6 bases at J, with 15 bases in the middle. The CDR3 covers 15 residues. Here the CDR3 reads CASSLGAGMGHGYTF. The CDR3 DNA follows: TGTGCCAGCAGCTTAGGGGCAGGGATGGGGCATGGCTACACCTTC. The full variable domain, rest sourced from reference TRBV7-9 and TRBJ1-2, is DTGVSQNPRHKITKRGQNVTFRCDPISEHNRLYWYRQTLGQGPEFLTYFQNEAQLEKSRLLSDRFSAERPKGSFSTLEIQRTEQGDSAMYLCASSLGAGMGHGYTFGSGTRLTVV.

In DNA form, the CDR3 reads TGCGCCAGCAGCCAACCGACTCGAGGCAGGGGGATGACTGAAGCTTTCTTT. This sequence encodes CASSQPTRGRGMTEAFF. V and J are TRBV4-1 and TRBJ1-1, with 7 nucleotides matching TRBD1. Germline V lookup: CDR1 MGHRA, CDR2 YSYEKL. This CDR3 comprises 17 residues. Germline trimming cut 2 bases from V and 5 bases from J; bases unmatched to any gene: 14.

The rearrangement joins TRBV5-1 to TRBJ2-1; 15 nucleotides align to TRBD2. The V and J ends lost 7 bases and 8 bases, in that order; junction bases with no gene match: 16. This CDR3 spans 18 amino acids. CDR1 and CDR2 from the germline V gene are SGHRS and YFSETQ. CDR3 in DNA: TGCGCCAGCCAGAAGGGACTAGCGGGGGGCCCATTTAGGGATGAGCAGTTCTTC. Translation gives CASQKGLAGGPFRDEQFF.

DNA for the CDR3: TGTGCCACCGCGGGGGCAAATACCTACATGAATGAGCAGTTCTTC. The encoded protein is CATAGANTYMNEQFF. The chain combines TRBV19 with TRBJ2-1, with a possible D match to TRBD2 (7 bases). Germline V lookup: CDR1 LNHDA, CDR2 SQIVND (reference sequence). This CDR3 is built from 15 residues. Trimming removed 10 bases at V and 7 bases at J, with 23 bases between.

This clone was observed a handful of times. The V call is TRBV11-2, the J call TRBJ2-7; 9 bases map to TRBD2. CDR1 SGHAT and CDR2 FQNNGV come from the germline V gene. The V gene end was trimmed by 5 bases and the J gene end by 2 bases; junction bases not matched to a gene: 4. The length of the CDR3 is 14 residues. The CDR3 protein is CASSGSGGAYEQYF. The CDR3 coding sequence is TGTGCCAGCAGCGGTAGCGGGGGAGCCTACGAGCAGTACTTC.

The chain combines TRBV6-6 with TRBJ1-3; tentative D call: TRBD1 (6 bases). Trimming removed 8 bases at V and 4 bases at J, with 15 bases between. The CDR3 covers 14 residues. The germline gives CDR1 MNHNY, CDR2 SVGAGI (reference sequence). The CDR3 reads CASFGTPPGNTIYF. DNA for the CDR3: TGTGCCAGCTTCGGGACACCTCCCGGAAACACCATATATTTT.

The chain links TRBV14 to TRBJ2-2; D is undetermined. Trimming left V 2 bases short and J 0 bases short, with 4 bases between. Per the germline V gene, CDR1 is SGHDN and CDR2 is FVKESK. The length of the CDR3 is 14 residues. CDR3 sequence: CASSQLTNTGELFF. The CDR3 nucleotides read TGTGCCAGCAGCCAACTAACGAACACCGGGGAGCTGTTTTTT.

J is TRBJ2-1 and V is TRBV9; 9 bases line up with TRBD2. The CDR3 consists of 16 residues. Germline CDR1 reads SGDLS; CDR2 reads YYNGEE. After removal of 3 bases from V and 6 bases from J, the junction contained 10 bases not matched to a gene. As DNA, the CDR3 is TGTGCCAGCAGCGCCGAACTAGCGGGCCGGGCCAATGAGCAGTTCTTC. Its translation: CASSAELAGRANEQFF. The full variable domain, completed using reference TRBV9 and TRBJ2-1, is DSGVTQTPKHLITATGQRVTLRCSPRSGDLSVYWYQQSLDQGLQFLIQYYNGEERAKGNILERFSAQQFPDLHSELNLSSLELGDSALYFCASSAELAGRANEQFFGPGTRLTVL.

The chain joins TRBV5-1 to TRBJ1-1; 8 nucleotides match TRBD1. This CDR3 is 14 amino acids long. Looked up from germline, CDR1 is SGHRS and CDR2 is YFSETQ. The V gene end was trimmed by 5 bases and the J gene end by 0 bases; junction bases not matched to a gene: 3. The CDR3 nucleotides read TGCGCCAGCAGGACAGGGGAAATGAACACTGAAGCTTTCTTT. This gives the protein CASRTGEMNTEAFF.

This sequence joins TRBV19 and TRBJ2-4; 7 nucleotides match TRBD1. J gave up 6 bases and V 5 bases, and 10 bases lay outside the gene matches. Germline V CDR1 and CDR2: LNHDA, SQIVND (reference sequence). The CDR3 spans 15 residues. The CDR3 sequence: CASSEGGSPANIQYF. CDR3 sequence (DNA): TGTGCCAGTAGTGAAGGGGGCTCGCCCGCAAACATTCAGTACTTC.

The rearrangement uses TRBV9 and TRBJ2-6; D might be TRBD1 (5 bases). The V and J ends lost 4 bases and 4 bases respectively, with 12 bases between them. Germline values: CDR1 SGDLS, CDR2 YYNGEE. This CDR3 has 15 residues. CDR3: CASSPRQGGANVLTF. CDR3 nucleotides: TGTGCCAGCAGCCCCCGGCAGGGCGGGGCCAACGTCCTGACTTTC.

J is TRBJ2-5 and V is TRBV29-1, with D uncertain. Germline-derived CDR1 and CDR2 are SQVTM and ANQGSEA. CDR3 size: 12 residues. V dropped 4 bases and J dropped 2 bases, with 8 bases sitting between them. CDR3 sequence: CSVVEQQETQYF. Here the CDR3 DNA reads TGCAGCGTTGTGGAACAACAAGAGACCCAGTACTTC.

The chain uses TRBV6-1 and TRBJ1-1, with 7 bases matching TRBD1. The J segment lost 6 bases and the V segment lost 2 bases, leaving 12 bases of the junction unmatched. This CDR3 is 16 amino acids long. CDR1 and CDR2 from the germline V gene are MNHNS and SASEGT. CDR3 sequence: CASSELGRGRYPEAFF. Written as DNA, the CDR3 is TGTGCCAGCAGTGAATTAGGAAGGGGGCGATATCCTGAAGCTTTCTTT.

This rearrangement joins TRBV30 to TRBJ1-4, with 8 bases lining up with TRBD1. CDR3 length equals 13 residues. The trim removed 2 bases at V and 7 bases at J, leaving 3 bases unmatched. CDR1 and CDR2 (germline): GTSNPN, SVGIG (reference sequence). The CDR3 region has the DNA TGTGCCTGGAGTACAGGGGGAATTGAAAAACTGTTTTTT. It specifies CAWSTGGIEKLFF.

This clone was seen a few times. This chain connects TRBV5-6 to TRBJ1-6; 12 bases fit TRBD1. The CDR3 is 15 residues long. The ends lost 0 bases at V and 9 bases at J; junction bases unmatched: 1. Germline V lookup: CDR1 SGHDT, CDR2 YYEEEE. CDR3 sequence reads: CASSLGGQGASPLHF. In DNA, the CDR3 is TGTGCCAGCAGCTTGGGGGGACAGGGGGCTTCACCCCTCCACTTT.